This passage covers 30 T cell receptor beta chains from one sample sequenced in a study of T cell responses to AZD1222 COVID-19 vaccine. Sequencing was performed with immunoSEQ multiplex PCR; in TCRdb, only in-frame clones are kept and a portion is missing. The sample contains around 200,000 clones, 80% to 90% of which appear only once. The sequences come from peripheral blood, collected on day 0 of AZD1222 vaccination. The source is an adult in good health.

The gene calls are TRBV28 and TRBJ1-3; TRBD1 might be the D (6 bases). Trimming left V 5 bases short and J 4 bases short, with 21 bases between. This CDR3 comprises 17 residues. CDR1 and CDR2 from the germline V gene are MDHEN and SYDVKM. CDR3 nucleotides: TGTGCCAGCAGTCAACCCCGGGGGCCGGGGGCCGGAAACACCATATATTTT. Translated, it gives CASSQPRGPGAGNTIYF.

The rearrangement joins TRBV27 to TRBJ1-5; a weak D match, TRBD1 (5 bases). This CDR3 region has 13 residues. Germline V gene sequence: CDR1 MNHEY, CDR2 SMNVEV (reference sequence). V lost 5 bases and J 6 bases, leaving 11 bases between the germline ends. The CDR3 here is CASSNGQIQPQHF. Here the CDR3 DNA reads TGTGCCAGCAGTAACGGACAAATTCAGCCCCAGCATTTT.

V and J are TRBV6-2 or TRBV6-3 and TRBJ2-1, with 10 bases lining up with TRBD2. The CDR3 covers 21 residues. Germline-derived CDR1 and CDR2 are MNHEY and SVGEGT. V lost 2 bases and J lost 0; bases outside the gene matches: 16. The CDR3 protein is CASSYGALWASGGLSYNEQFF. The CDR3, as DNA: TGTGCCAGCAGTTACGGGGCCCTTTGGGCTAGCGGGGGTCTCTCCTACAATGAGCAGTTCTTC.

The genes are TRBV6-2 or TRBV6-3 and TRBJ2-2; 8 bases map to TRBD1. CDR1 MNHEY and CDR2 SVGEGT come from the germline V gene. CDR3 length: 18 residues. V shed 6 bases and J 0 bases; nucleotides not matched to a gene: 12. The CDR3 spells CASSFTDRGGTNTGELFF. The CDR3 DNA reads TGTGCCAGCAGCTTCACTGACAGGGGCGGGACGAACACCGGGGAGCTGTTTTTT.

The chain couples TRBV9 to TRBJ1-2, with 8 bases lining up with TRBD1. Germline V lookup: CDR1 SGDLS, CDR2 YYNGEE. Trimming removed 0 bases from V and 2 bases from J; junction bases left unmatched: 3. This CDR3 has 15 amino acids. The CDR3 region has the DNA TGTGCCAGCAGCGTAGAGAACAGGGGGAACTATGGCTACACCTTC. Its translation is CASSVENRGNYGYTF.

V and J are TRBV7-9 and TRBJ2-3, with a tentative D call TRBD1 (7 bases). V was cut by 4 bases and J by 3 bases, with 23 bases left in between. Looked up from germline, CDR1 is SEHNR and CDR2 is FQNEAQ (reference sequence). The CDR3 runs 18 residues. CDR3 in amino acids: CASSSLGRRGRVTDTQYF. CDR3 DNA sequence: TGTGCCAGCAGCTCCCTCGGTCGGAGGGGGCGGGTGACAGATACGCAGTATTTT.

This clone has just one count. J is TRBJ1-6 and V is TRBV2; the match to TRBD1 covers 7 bases. V was clipped by 7 bases and J by 5 bases; unmatched bases: 8. This CDR3 comprises 15 residues. Germline CDR1 is SNHLY and CDR2 is FYNNEI. Here the CDR3 reads CASNPGTANNSPLHF. The CDR3 nucleotides are TGTGCCAGCAACCCGGGGACAGCTAATAATTCACCCCTCCACTTT.

V gene TRBV4-1 combines with J gene TRBJ1-1; D might be TRBD1 (5 bases). Trimming removed 0 bases from V and 6 bases from J, with 14 bases in between. This CDR3 region has 15 residues. Germline CDR1 reads MGHRA; CDR2 reads YSYEKL. CDR3 nucleotide sequence: TGCGCCAGCAGCCAAGAGGGGCGTTTAATCCCTGAAGCTTTCTTT. This translates into CASSQEGRLIPEAFF.

The chain combines TRBV6-5 with TRBJ2-5, with 10 bases fitting TRBD2. V trimming: 6 bases; J trimming: 4 bases; junction bases outside the gene matches: 8. Looked up from germline, CDR1 is MNHEY and CDR2 is SVGAGI. There are 15 residues in the CDR3. The CDR3 loop reads CASSPGLAWGETQYF. The CDR3 DNA reads TGTGCCAGCAGCCCGGGACTAGCGTGGGGAGAGACCCAGTACTTC.

V usage is TRBV7-9 and J usage is TRBJ2-7; no clear D. This CDR3 has 15 amino acids. Germline V gene sequence: CDR1 SEHNR, CDR2 FQNEAQ (reference sequence). V lost 4 bases and J 2 bases, leaving 15 bases between the germline ends. The CDR3 DNA reads TGTGCCAGCAGCTCCTTACAGACACCGACCTACGAGCAGTACTTC. Residues: CASSSLQTPTYEQYF.

The rearrangement joins TRBV6-5 to TRBJ2-7; perhaps TRBD1 as D (5 bases). This CDR3 has 15 amino acids. V was clipped by 8 bases and J by 2 bases, with 19 bases between them. The germline CDR1 and CDR2 sequences are MNHEY and SVGAGI. The CDR3 reads CASRPPRAVTYEQYF. As DNA, the CDR3 is TGTGCCAGCCGACCCCCCAGGGCAGTCACCTACGAGCAGTACTTC.

As for this clone: The sample holds other DNA sequences that translate to the same CDR3. The gene calls are TRBV5-1 and TRBJ2-5, with D unclear. Germline CDR1 and CDR2: SGHRS and YFSETQ. Trimming left V 0 bases short and J 5 bases short, with 11 bases between. The CDR3 sequence is 14 residues long. This chain's CDR3 is CASSLGREKETQYF. In nucleotides, the CDR3 is TGCGCCAGCAGCTTGGGAAGGGAAAAGGAGACCCAGTACTTC.

The chain joins TRBV5-8 to TRBJ1-1; perhaps TRBD1 as D (6 bases). The V and J ends lost 4 bases and 1 base respectively, with 14 bases between them. The CDR3 runs 15 residues. In germline, CDR1 is SGHTS, CDR2 YDEGEE. The CDR3 loop reads CASSTQGSWNTEAFF. DNA of the CDR3: TGTGCCAGCAGCACTCAGGGGAGTTGGAACACTGAAGCTTTCTTT.

V and J are TRBV5-1 and TRBJ1-2; D perhaps matches TRBD1 (5 bases). The germline V and J ends were trimmed by 3 bases and 2 bases, with 11 bases remaining between them. Germline V lookup: CDR1 SGHRS, CDR2 YFSETQ. The CDR3 runs 14 residues. The CDR3 is CASSSSGPNYGYTF. As DNA, the CDR3 is TGCGCCAGCAGCTCTTCGGGACCAAACTATGGCTACACCTTC.

A note on this clone: In the same sample, other DNA sequences code for this CDR3. As DNA, the CDR3 is TGTGCCAGCAGCGTAGGAGACAGGGCATACGAGCAGTACTTC. Translated, it gives CASSVGDRAYEQYF. This chain connects TRBV9 to TRBJ2-7, with TRBD1 matching 7 bases. Germline V gives CDR1 SGDLS, CDR2 YYNGEE. CDR3 length: 14 amino acids. Losses at the gene ends were 0 bases for V and 4 bases for J; bases not matched to a gene: 4.

The chain combines TRBV5-4 with TRBJ2-2, with 8 bases lining up with TRBD1. Germline values: CDR1 SGHNT, CDR2 YYREEE (reference sequence). This CDR3 comprises 16 residues. Losses at the gene ends were 4 bases for V and 1 base for J; bases not matched to a gene: 6. CDR3 sequence (DNA): TGTGCCAGCAGCGGGGGACAGGCAATGAACACCGGGGAGCTGTTTTTT. It translates to CASSGGQAMNTGELFF.

The chain carries TRBV5-1 and TRBJ1-2; D is uncertain. CDR3 length: 12 amino acids. The germline V gene has CDR1 SGHRS and CDR2 YFSETQ. V shed 2 bases and J shed 8 bases, with 10 bases lying between them. CDR3 DNA sequence: TGCGCCAGCAGCTTCCAAGTAGGGGGCTACACCTTC. Encoded protein: CASSFQVGGYTF.

The chain links TRBV9 to TRBJ2-5, with 9 bases identical to TRBD1. The V gene end was trimmed by 3 bases and the J gene end by 3 bases; junction bases not matched to a gene: 12. Germline CDR1 reads SGDLS; CDR2 reads YYNGEE. The CDR3 has 17 residues. The DNA of the CDR3 is TGTGCCAGCAGCGCCGGACAGGGGCCGAACACGAAAGAGACCCAGTACTTC. It specifies CASSAGQGPNTKETQYF.

The rearrangement links TRBV30 to TRBJ1-2; D uncertain. The germline gives CDR1 GTSNPN, CDR2 SVGIG (reference sequence). Deletions cut 3 bases from V and 4 bases from J, with 18 bases between. The CDR3 is 15 residues long. CDR3 sequence (DNA): TGTGCCTGGAGCGGTCACGGGGAAATTGGCTATGGCTACACCTTC. Amino acids: CAWSGHGEIGYGYTF.

Comment on this clone: Other DNA sequences within the sample encode an identical CDR3. The genes are TRBV5-1 and TRBJ1-6, with D possibly TRBD1 on 6 matching bases. The germline gives CDR1 SGHRS, CDR2 YFSETQ. This CDR3 has 15 residues. V lost 0 bases and J 7 bases, leaving 11 bases between the germline ends. CDR3 protein: CASSLESGVNSPLHF. The CDR3 coding sequence is TGCGCCAGCAGCTTGGAATCAGGGGTCAATTCACCCCTCCACTTT.

The rearrangement links TRBV7-9 to TRBJ2-7; 7 positions agree with TRBD1. The J segment lost 7 bases and the V segment lost 4 bases, leaving 7 bases of the junction unmatched. The CDR3 runs 13 residues. Germline assignment: CDR1 SEHNR and CDR2 FQNEAQ (reference sequence). The CDR3 loop is CASSWGQTPEQYF. The CDR3 nucleotides read TGTGCCAGCAGCTGGGGACAGACGCCTGAGCAGTACTTC.

The rearrangement links TRBV7-2 to TRBJ1-1; D remains unclear. Trimming removed 4 bases from V and 0 bases from J, with 9 bases in between. The V gene's germline CDR1 is SGHTA and CDR2 FQGNSA. The CDR3 totals 14 residues. The chain's CDR3 is CASSSGPMNTEAFF. The CDR3 bases are TGTGCCAGCAGCTCCGGTCCCATGAACACTGAAGCTTTCTTT.

This clone was detected only once. V is TRBV11-2 and J is TRBJ2-1; no clear D gene. CDR3 size: 15 residues. Germline CDR1 is SGHAT and CDR2 is FQNNGV. V lost 4 bases to trimming and J lost 4 bases, with 14 bases between them. In DNA form, the CDR3 reads TGTGCCAGCAGCTGGACCCCCCAGATATACAATGAGCAGTTCTTC. Its translation: CASSWTPQIYNEQFF.

This sequence joins TRBV11-2 and TRBJ2-1; D call uncertain. Trimming took 5 bases from V and 6 from J, leaving 14 bases between them. This CDR3 is built from 14 residues. CDR1 SGHAT and CDR2 FQNNGV come from the germline V gene. The CDR3 DNA sequence: TGTGCCAGCAGCCCGGCCGTGGTCTCCAATGAGCAGTTCTTC. Translated, it gives CASSPAVVSNEQFF.

This chain connects TRBV29-1 to TRBJ2-7, with D possibly matching TRBD1 (6 bases). The length of the CDR3 is 12 residues. The germline gives CDR1 SQVTM, CDR2 ANQGSEA. The ends were cut back, 6 bases at V and 3 bases at J, with 12 bases in the middle. CDR3 bases: TGCAGCGTCCTCCGGGACAACTACGAGCAGTACTTC. Translated, it gives CSVLRDNYEQYF.

This chain uses TRBV7-9 with TRBJ2-7, with D perhaps given as TRBD1 or TRBD2 (7 bases each). The CDR3 consists of 13 residues. Looked up from germline, CDR1 is SEHNR and CDR2 is FQNEAQ (reference sequence). Trimming pared 5 bases from V and 9 bases from J, leaving 17 bases between. The CDR3 DNA sequence: TGTGCCAGCAGCCCCCAGGGGGGGATGTGGCAGTACTTC. Translating gives CASSPQGGMWQYF. The full variable domain, in which reference TRBV7-9 and TRBJ2-7 provide the parts outside the CDR3, is DTGVSQNPRHKITKRGQNVTFRCDPISEHNRLYWYRQTLGQGPEFLTYFQNEAQLEKSRLLSDRFSAERPKGSFSTLEIQRTEQGDSAMYLCASSPQGGMWQYFGPGTRLTVT.

The chain links TRBV9 to TRBJ2-2; TRBD2 matches 7 bases. Looked up from germline, CDR1 is SGDLS and CDR2 is YYNGEE. The CDR3 runs 15 residues. The trim removed 0 bases at V and 4 bases at J, leaving 3 bases unmatched. As DNA, the CDR3 is TGTGCCAGCAGCGTAGGGGGGGGAGGCACCGGGGAGCTGTTTTTT. Translated, it gives CASSVGGGGTGELFF.

This chain connects TRBV6-5 to TRBJ2-7; TRBD1 aligns across 7 bases. The V segment lost 6 bases and the J segment 3 bases; nucleotides outside the gene matches: 2. This CDR3 comprises 12 residues. CDR1 and CDR2 (germline): MNHEY, SVGAGI. CDR3 amino acids: CASRQGNYEQYF. CDR3 nucleotides: TGTGCCAGCAGACAGGGGAACTACGAGCAGTACTTC.

V usage is TRBV5-6 and J usage is TRBJ1-6, with 8 positions matching TRBD1. Germline CDR1 and CDR2: SGHDT and YYEEEE. The CDR3 runs to 18 residues. Trimming took 5 bases from V and 2 from J; bases not matched to a gene: 12. The CDR3 DNA reads TGTGCCAGCAGTCCCCGGGACAGGTGGATGACCTATAATTCACCCCTCCACTTT. Protein product: CASSPRDRWMTYNSPLHF.

This clone was seen once. This chain uses TRBV7-2 with TRBJ2-3; the D gene is possibly TRBD2 (6 bases). V shed 4 bases and J shed 4 bases, with 12 bases lying between them. Looked up from germline, CDR1 is SGHTA and CDR2 is FQGNSA. CDR3 length: 14 amino acids. This CDR3 reads CASSSRGIADTQYF. In nucleotides, the CDR3 is TGTGCCAGCAGCTCCCGGGGGATTGCAGATACGCAGTATTTT.